The 11 T cell receptor beta chains below come from one sample, sequenced in a study of cytomegalovirus exposure and HLA in healthy donors (dated by TCRdb to between 2016 and 2019). Library preparation was by the immunoSEQ multiplex PCR assay. A mixture of 60 forward primers for TCR Vbeta segments and 13 reverse primers for TCR Jbeta segments was used in the multiplex PCR. This is the immuneACCESS table as TCRdb keeps it, with only in-frame sequences that have V and J called. A part of the clones is gone; compared with another copy, unresolved V genes explain less than half, and the rest is unexplained. This sample comprises around 180,000 clones, roughly 84% of them detected only once. The ten largest clones capture more than 0.2% of the sample. Specimen: PBMCs. The receptors come from a girl under three years old in good health and CMV-seronegative.

The gene calls are TRBV2 and TRBJ2-5; 11 nucleotides match TRBD2. The CDR3 is 15 amino acids. The germline V gene encodes CDR1 SNHLY and CDR2 FYNNEI. V gave up 8 bases and J gave up 5 bases; unmatched junction bases: 10. The CDR3 bases are TGTGCCAGCTCCTTAGCGGGAGGGCCTGTGGAGACCCAGTACTTC. As protein: CASSLAGGPVETQYF. Full variable domain (missing parts from reference TRBV2 and TRBJ2-5): EPEVTQTPSHQVTQMGQEVILRCVPISNHLYFYWYRQILGQKVEFLVSFYNNEISEKSEIFDDQFSVERPDGSNFTLKIRSTKLEDSAMYFCASSLAGGPVETQYFGPGTRLLVL.

The V and J genes are TRBV5-1 and TRBJ1-1; weak D call: TRBD1 (5 bases). The CDR3 contains 14 residues. Per germline, CDR1 SGHRS and CDR2 YFSETQ. Trimming shortened V by 2 bases and J by 4 bases, and 12 bases separated the two germline ends. The CDR3 loop reads CASSFTREVTEAFF. CDR3 bases: TGCGCCAGCAGCTTCACCAGGGAGGTCACTGAAGCTTTCTTT.

This clone was seen once. This chain joins TRBV2 and TRBJ1-4, with D maybe TRBD1 (5 bases). This CDR3 has 16 amino acids. CDR1 and CDR2 (germline): SNHLY, FYNNEI. Trimming shortened V by 1 base and J by 0 bases, and 9 bases separated the two germline ends. The CDR3 DNA reads TGTGCCAGCAGTGAAGTAGGACAAGCAACTAATGAAAAACTGTTTTTT. Its protein product is CASSEVGQATNEKLFF.

The gene calls are TRBV10-3 and TRBJ1-3, with TRBD1 as a possible D gene (5 bases). The V and J ends lost 0 bases and 4 bases respectively, with 10 bases between them. The CDR3 contains 15 residues. CDR1 and CDR2 (germline): ENHRY, SYGVKD. The CDR3, as DNA: TGTGCCATCAGTGAGTCCAGGGTGCCAGGAAACACCATATATTTT. Translating it yields CAISESRVPGNTIYF.

The genes are TRBV27 and TRBJ1-3, with 7 nucleotides matching TRBD1. With 5 bases clipped from V and 2 bases from J, the junction kept 9 bases outside the gene matches. Germline V gives CDR1 MNHEY, CDR2 SMNVEV (reference sequence). The CDR3 is 16 residues long. For the CDR3, the DNA is TGTGCCAGCAGTGGAAAGGGGGCTGGACCTGGAAACACCATATATTTT. Protein: CASSGKGAGPGNTIYF.

The V call is TRBV15, the J call TRBJ2-3; 7 nucleotides agree with TRBD2. Germline CDR1 and CDR2: LNHNV and YYDKDF (reference sequence). The CDR3 has 16 amino acids. J was trimmed by 1 base and V by 1 base; bases with no gene match: 5. CDR3 DNA: TGTGCCACCAGCAGAGGGGCGGGGGAGGGCACAGATACGCAGTATTTT. Translating gives CATSRGAGEGTDTQYF.

The rearrangement joins TRBV27 to TRBJ2-7; the match to TRBD2 covers 8 bases. The CDR3 totals 16 residues. From germline, CDR1 is MNHEY and CDR2 SMNVEV (reference sequence). With 5 bases clipped from V and 3 bases from J, the junction kept 12 bases outside the gene matches. CDR3 loop: CASSPYGGVGHYEQYF. The CDR3 DNA reads TGTGCCAGCAGTCCCTACGGGGGGGTCGGGCACTACGAGCAGTACTTC.

V and J are TRBV6-1 and TRBJ2-7; 13 bases line up with TRBD2. The CDR3 sequence is 15 residues long. The germline V gene encodes CDR1 MNHNS and CDR2 SASEGT. V dropped 4 bases and J dropped 7; count of bases not matched to a gene: 7. For the CDR3, the DNA is TGTGCCAGCAGTGCTGTACTAGCGGGGGGGAGGGAGCAGTACTTC. This sequence encodes CASSAVLAGGREQYF.

The chain carries TRBV9 and TRBJ2-3; D is unresolved. The CDR3 loop spans 13 amino acids. With 10 bases removed from V and 2 bases from J, the gap between germline ends came to 14 bases. CDR1 is SGDLS, CDR2 YYNGEE, per germline. In DNA, the CDR3 is TGTGCCTCGTCCGGTAGCACCACAGATACGCAGTATTTT. It is translated as CASSGSTTDTQYF.

This clone was seen only a few times. This sequence joins TRBV7-3 and TRBJ1-1, with D perhaps matching TRBD1 (5 bases). The CDR3 consists of 15 residues. V shed 2 bases and J shed 4 bases, with 14 bases lying between them. Germline-derived CDR1 and CDR2 are SGHTA and FQGTGA. The CDR3, as DNA: TGTGCCAGCAGCTTAGTGGGGCGGGGTCCCACTGAAGCTTTCTTT. This encodes CASSLVGRGPTEAFF.

This sequence joins TRBV2 and TRBJ2-3; 10 nucleotides agree with TRBD2. The CDR3 is 16 residues long. With V trimmed by 8 bases and J by 4 bases, 12 bases remained unmatched. Per the germline V gene, CDR1 is SNHLY and CDR2 is FYNNEI. The CDR3 spells CASPAQRGGFSDTQYF. The CDR3 nucleotides read TGTGCCAGCCCCGCCCAGCGGGGGGGCTTCTCAGATACGCAGTATTTT.